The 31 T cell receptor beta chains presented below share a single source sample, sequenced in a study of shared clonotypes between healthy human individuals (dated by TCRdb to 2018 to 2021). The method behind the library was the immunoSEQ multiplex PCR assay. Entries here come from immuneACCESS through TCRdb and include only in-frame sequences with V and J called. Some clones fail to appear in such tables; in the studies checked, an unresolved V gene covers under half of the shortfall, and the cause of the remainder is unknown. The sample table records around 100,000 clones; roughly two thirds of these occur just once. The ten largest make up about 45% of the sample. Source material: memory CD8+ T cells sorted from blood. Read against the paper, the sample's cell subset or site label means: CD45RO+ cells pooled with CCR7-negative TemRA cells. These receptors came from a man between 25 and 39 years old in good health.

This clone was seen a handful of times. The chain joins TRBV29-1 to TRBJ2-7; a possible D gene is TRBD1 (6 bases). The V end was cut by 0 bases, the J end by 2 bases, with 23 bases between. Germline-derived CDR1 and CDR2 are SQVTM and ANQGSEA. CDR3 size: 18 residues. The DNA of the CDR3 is TGCAGCGTTGAAGATAAAGGGGGTCAAGGGGTTTCACCCTACGAGCAGTACTTC. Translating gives CSVEDKGGQGVSPYEQYF.

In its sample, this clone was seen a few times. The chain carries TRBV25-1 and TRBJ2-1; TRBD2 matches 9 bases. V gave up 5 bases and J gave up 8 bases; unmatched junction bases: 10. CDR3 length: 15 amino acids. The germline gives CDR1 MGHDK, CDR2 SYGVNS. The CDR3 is CASSPRAGGPHEQFF. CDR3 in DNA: TGTGCCAGCAGTCCCCGGGCGGGAGGGCCCCATGAGCAGTTCTTC.

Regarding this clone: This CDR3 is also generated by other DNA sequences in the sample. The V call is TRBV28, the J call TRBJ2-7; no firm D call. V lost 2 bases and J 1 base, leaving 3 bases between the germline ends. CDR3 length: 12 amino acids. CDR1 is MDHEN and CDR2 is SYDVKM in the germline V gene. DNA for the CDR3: TGTGCCAGCAGTTTACTATCCTACGAGCAGTACTTC. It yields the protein CASSLLSYEQYF.

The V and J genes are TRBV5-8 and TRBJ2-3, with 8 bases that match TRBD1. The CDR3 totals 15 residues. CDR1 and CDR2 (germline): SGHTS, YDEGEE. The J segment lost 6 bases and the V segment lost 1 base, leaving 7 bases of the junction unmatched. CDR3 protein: CASSLPGQGPDTQYF. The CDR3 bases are TGTGCCAGCAGCTTGCCAGGACAGGGCCCCGATACGCAGTATTTT. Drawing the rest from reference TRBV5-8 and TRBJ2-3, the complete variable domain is EAGVTQSPTHLIKTRGQQATLRCSPISGHTSVYWYQQALGLGLQFLLWYDEGEERNRGNFPPRFSGRQFPNYSSELNVNALELEDSALYLCASSLPGQGPDTQYFGPGTRLTVL.

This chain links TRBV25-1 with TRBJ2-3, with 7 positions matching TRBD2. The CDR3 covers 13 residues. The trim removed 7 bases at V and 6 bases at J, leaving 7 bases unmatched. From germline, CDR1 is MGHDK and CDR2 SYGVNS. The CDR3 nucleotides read TGTGCCAGCAATGGACTAGTGGGTGATACGCAGTATTTT. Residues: CASNGLVGDTQYF.

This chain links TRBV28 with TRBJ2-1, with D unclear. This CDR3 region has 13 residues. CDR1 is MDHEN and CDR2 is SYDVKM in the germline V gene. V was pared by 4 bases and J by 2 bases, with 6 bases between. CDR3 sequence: CASSSGAYNEQFF. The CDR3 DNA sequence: TGTGCCAGCAGTTCGGGCGCCTACAATGAGCAGTTCTTC.

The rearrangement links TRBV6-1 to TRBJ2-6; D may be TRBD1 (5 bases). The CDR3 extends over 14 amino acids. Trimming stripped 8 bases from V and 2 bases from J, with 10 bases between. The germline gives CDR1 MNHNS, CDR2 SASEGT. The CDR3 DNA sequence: TGTGCCAGCGGAGCAGGGACTGGGGCCAACGTCCTGACTTTC. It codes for CASGAGTGANVLTF.

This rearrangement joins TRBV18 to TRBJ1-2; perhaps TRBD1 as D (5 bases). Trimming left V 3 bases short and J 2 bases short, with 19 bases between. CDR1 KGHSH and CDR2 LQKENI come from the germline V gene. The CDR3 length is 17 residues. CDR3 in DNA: TGTGCCAGCTCACCGAACCGGCGGACATTCCTGAACTATGGCTACACCTTC. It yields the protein CASSPNRRTFLNYGYTF.

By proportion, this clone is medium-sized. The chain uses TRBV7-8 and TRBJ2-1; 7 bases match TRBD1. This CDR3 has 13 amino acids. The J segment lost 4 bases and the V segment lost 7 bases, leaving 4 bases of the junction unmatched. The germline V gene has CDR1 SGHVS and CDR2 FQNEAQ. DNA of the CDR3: TGTGCCAGCACCGAGGGACAGTACAATGAGCAGTTCTTC. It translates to CASTEGQYNEQFF.

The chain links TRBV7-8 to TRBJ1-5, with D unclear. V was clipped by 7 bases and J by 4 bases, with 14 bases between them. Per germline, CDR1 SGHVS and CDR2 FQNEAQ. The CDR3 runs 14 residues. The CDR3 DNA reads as TGTGCCAGCAACCCGAGAGGACTGAATCAGCCCCAGCATTTT. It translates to CASNPRGLNQPQHF.

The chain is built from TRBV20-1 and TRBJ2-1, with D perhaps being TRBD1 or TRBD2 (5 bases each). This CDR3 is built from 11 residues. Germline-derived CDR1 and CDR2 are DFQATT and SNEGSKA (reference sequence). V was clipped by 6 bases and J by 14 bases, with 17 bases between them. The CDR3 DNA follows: TGCAGTGCAGCTTCGGGGCCAAGAGAGTTCTTC. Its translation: CSAASGPREFF.

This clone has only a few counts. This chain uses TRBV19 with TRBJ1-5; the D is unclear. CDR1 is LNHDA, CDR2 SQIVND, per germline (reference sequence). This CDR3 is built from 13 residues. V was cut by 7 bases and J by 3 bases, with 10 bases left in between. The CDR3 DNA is TGTGCCAGTAACGAATTCTCCAATCAGCCCCAGCATTTT. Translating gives CASNEFSNQPQHF.

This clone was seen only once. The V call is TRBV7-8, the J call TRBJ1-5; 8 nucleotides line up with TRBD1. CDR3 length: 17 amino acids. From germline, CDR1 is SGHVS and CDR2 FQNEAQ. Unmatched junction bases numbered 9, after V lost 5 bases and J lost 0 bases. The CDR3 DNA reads TGTGCCAGCAGCCAAAGAAGGACAGGGATTAGCAATCAGCCCCAGCATTTT. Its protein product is CASSQRRTGISNQPQHF.

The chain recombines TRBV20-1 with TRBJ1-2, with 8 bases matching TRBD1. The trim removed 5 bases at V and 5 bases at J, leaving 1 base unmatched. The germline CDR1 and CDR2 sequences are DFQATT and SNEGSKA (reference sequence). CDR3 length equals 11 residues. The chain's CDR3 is CSAGTGYGYTF. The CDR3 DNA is TGCAGTGCTGGGACAGGTTATGGCTACACCTTC.

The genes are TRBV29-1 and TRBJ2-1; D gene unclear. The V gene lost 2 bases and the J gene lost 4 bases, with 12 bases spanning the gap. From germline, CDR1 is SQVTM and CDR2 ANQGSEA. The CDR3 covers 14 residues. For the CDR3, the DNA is TGCAGCGTTGAATTCTCGCGGAAGTACAATGAGCAGTTCTTC. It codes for CSVEFSRKYNEQFF.

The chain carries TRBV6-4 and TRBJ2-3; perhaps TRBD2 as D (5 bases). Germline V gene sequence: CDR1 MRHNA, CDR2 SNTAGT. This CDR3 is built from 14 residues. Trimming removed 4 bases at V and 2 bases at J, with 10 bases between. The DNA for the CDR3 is TGTGCCAGCAGTGCGGGAAGAGACACAGATACGCAGTATTTT. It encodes CASSAGRDTDTQYF.

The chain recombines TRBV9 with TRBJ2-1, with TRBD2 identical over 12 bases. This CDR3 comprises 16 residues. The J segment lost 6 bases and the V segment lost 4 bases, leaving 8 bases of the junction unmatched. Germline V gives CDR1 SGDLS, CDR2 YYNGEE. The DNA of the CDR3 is TGTGCCAGCAGCATCGAGGGACTAGCGGGCTCCAATGAGCAGTTCTTC. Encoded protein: CASSIEGLAGSNEQFF.

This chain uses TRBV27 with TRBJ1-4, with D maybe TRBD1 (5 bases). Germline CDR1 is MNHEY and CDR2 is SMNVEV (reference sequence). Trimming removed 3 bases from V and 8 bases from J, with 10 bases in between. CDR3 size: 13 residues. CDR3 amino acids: CASSLAGREKLFF. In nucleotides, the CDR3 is TGTGCCAGCAGTTTGGCAGGGCGGGAAAAACTGTTTTTT. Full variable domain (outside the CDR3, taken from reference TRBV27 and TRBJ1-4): EAQVTQNPRYLITVTGKKLTVTCSQNMNHEYMSWYRQDPGLGLRQIYYSMNVEVTDKGDVPEGYKVSRKEKRNFPLILESPSPNQTSLYFCASSLAGREKLFFGSGTQLSVL.

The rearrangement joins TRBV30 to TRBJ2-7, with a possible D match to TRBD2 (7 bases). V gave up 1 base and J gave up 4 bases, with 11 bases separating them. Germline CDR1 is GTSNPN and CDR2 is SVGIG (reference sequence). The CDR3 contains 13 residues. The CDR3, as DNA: TGTGCCTGGAGTGCGGGGGGCAGGTACGAGCAGTACTTC. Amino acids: CAWSAGGRYEQYF.

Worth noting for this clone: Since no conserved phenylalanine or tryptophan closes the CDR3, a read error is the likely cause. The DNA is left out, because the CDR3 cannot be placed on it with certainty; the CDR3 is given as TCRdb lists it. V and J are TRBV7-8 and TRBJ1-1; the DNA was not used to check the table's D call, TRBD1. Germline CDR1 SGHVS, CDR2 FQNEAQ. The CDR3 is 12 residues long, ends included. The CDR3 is CASSRDSTAISP.

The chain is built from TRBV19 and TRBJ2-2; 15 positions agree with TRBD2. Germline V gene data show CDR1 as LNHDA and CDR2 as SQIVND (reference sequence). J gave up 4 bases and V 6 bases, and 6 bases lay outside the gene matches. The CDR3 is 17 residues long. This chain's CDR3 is CASRGGLAGGGTGELFF. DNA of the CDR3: TGTGCCAGTAGGGGGGGACTAGCGGGAGGCGGCACCGGGGAGCTGTTTTTT.

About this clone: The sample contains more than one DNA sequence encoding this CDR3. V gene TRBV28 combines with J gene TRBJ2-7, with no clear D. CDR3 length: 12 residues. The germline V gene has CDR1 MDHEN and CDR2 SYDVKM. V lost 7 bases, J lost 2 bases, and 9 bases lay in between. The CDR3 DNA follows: TGTGCCAGCACAGGCCCGACCTACGAGCAGTACTTC. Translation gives CASTGPTYEQYF.

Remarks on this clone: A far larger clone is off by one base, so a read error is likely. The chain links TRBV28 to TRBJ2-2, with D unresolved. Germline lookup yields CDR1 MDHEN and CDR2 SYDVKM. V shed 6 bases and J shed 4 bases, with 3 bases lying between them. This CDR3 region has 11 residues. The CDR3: CASRSTGELFF. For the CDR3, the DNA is TGTGCCAGCAGGAGCACCGGGGAGCTGTTTTTT.

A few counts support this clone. This chain's CDR3 is CASSRTPDSYNEQFF. The CDR3 DNA reads TGTGCCAGCAGTCGGACTCCCGACTCCTACAATGAGCAGTTCTTC. This chain links TRBV6-4 with TRBJ2-1, with D perhaps matching TRBD2 (5 bases). V was trimmed by 5 bases and J by 0 bases, leaving 11 bases between them. This CDR3 spans 15 amino acids. CDR1 is MRHNA and CDR2 is SNTAGT in the germline V gene.

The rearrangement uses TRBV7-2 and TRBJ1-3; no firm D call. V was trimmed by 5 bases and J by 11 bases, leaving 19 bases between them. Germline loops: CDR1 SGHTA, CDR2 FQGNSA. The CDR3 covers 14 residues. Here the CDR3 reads CASSRTARNGAIYF. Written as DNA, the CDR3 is TGTGCCAGCAGCCGCACAGCGCGAAATGGGGCCATATATTTT. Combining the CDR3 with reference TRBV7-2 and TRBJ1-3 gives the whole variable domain GAGVSQSPSNKVTEKGKDVELRCDPISGHTALYWYRQSLGQGLEFLIYFQGNSAPDKSGLPSDRFSAERTGGSVSTLTIQRTQQEDSAVYLCASSRTARNGAIYFGEGSWLTVV.

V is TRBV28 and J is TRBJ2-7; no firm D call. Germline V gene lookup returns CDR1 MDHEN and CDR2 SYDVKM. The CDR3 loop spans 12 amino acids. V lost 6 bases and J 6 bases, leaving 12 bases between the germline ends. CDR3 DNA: TGTGCCAGCAGCCAACCTACTCCCGAGCAGTACTTC. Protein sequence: CASSQPTPEQYF.

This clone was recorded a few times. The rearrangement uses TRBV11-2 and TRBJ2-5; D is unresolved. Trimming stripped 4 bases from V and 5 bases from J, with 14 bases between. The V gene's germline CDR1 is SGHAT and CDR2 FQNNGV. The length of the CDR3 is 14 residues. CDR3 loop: CASSSPRGGETQYF. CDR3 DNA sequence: TGTGCCAGCAGCTCTCCTCGCGGTGGGGAGACCCAGTACTTC.

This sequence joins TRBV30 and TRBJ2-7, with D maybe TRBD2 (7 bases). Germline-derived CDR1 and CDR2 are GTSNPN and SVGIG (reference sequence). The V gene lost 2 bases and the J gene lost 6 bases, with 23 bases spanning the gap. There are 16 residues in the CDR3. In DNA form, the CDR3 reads TGTGCCTGGAGTCGTTGGGGGGGCCGAGGGGTACTCGAGCAGTACTTC. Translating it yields CAWSRWGGRGVLEQYF.

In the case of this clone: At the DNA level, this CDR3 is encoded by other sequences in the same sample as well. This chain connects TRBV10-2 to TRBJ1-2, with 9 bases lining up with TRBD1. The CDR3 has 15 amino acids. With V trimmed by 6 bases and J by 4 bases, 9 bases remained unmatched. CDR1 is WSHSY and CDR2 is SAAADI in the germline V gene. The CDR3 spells CASSPTTGGGYGYTF. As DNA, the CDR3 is TGCGCCAGCAGCCCGACGACAGGGGGTGGCTATGGCTACACCTTC.

In nucleotides, the CDR3 is TGCGCCAGCAGTGAAAGAGAAAATCAGCCCCAGCATTTT. It is translated as CASSERENQPQHF. The rearrangement uses TRBV10-2 and TRBJ1-5; no firm D call. CDR3 length equals 13 residues. Trimming left V 3 bases short and J 4 bases short, with 7 bases between. In germline, CDR1 is WSHSY, CDR2 SAAADI.

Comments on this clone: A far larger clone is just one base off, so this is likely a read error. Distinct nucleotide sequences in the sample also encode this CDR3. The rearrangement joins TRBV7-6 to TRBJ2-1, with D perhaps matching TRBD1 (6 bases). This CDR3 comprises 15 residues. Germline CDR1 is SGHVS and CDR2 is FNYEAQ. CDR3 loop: CASSETDSSYNEQFF. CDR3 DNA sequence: TGCGCCAGCAGCGAAACGGACAGCTCCTACAATGAGCAGTTCTTC.